The present T cell receptor (beta chain) was sequenced within a study of blood T cell repertoires in COVID-19. Overall study: Samples came from the United States, Italy and Spain, spanning acute and convalescent COVID-19. Sources were T cells, B-cell-depleted T cells, or PBMCs; the material itself was cDNA or gDNA.

This clone was found once. Per the study methods: Using reference gene primer amplification, nucleated cell counts were estimated. Profiled with immunoSEQ multiplex PCR; TCRdb holds only in-frame clones, not every one. For V, J and clone size, that table is used; D and trimming come from the DNA. This sample has about 200,000 clones, with more than 75% found just once. Sequencing was performed on peripheral blood. This clonotype was obtained from an elderly woman with acute or convalescent COVID-19.

The DNA of the CDR3 is TGTGCCAGCAGCCTACAGGGGGCTTTCCACGAGCAGTACTTC. It specifies CASSLQGAFHEQYF. This chain links TRBV3-1 (or the pseudogene TRBV3-2) with TRBJ2-7, with TRBD1 matching over 9 bases. This CDR3 spans 14 amino acids. Germline loops: CDR1 LGHDT, CDR2 YNNKEL (reference sequence). With V trimmed by 4 bases and J by 5 bases, 6 bases remained unmatched.